This TCR beta chain was recovered during a study of shared clonotypes between healthy human individuals. Overall study context: There were three CD4 naive, three CD4 memory, two CD8 naive and one CD8 memory plates per donor.

This table comes from immunoSEQ multiplex PCR, and its TCRdb copy is limited to in-frame clones, with some not included. The sample consists of a few hundred thousand clones, roughly 97% of them appearing once. The CDR3 is made up of 14 amino acids. Trimming left V 3 bases short and J 3 bases short, with 10 bases between. Germline loops: CDR1 SGDLS, CDR2 YYNGEE. Findings of the study overall: Larger richness was generally estimated for naive than memory subsets.

The split of CD4+ cells yielded CD45RA+ naive and CD45RA-negative memory subsets. The table lists this clone with a count of one. The antigen is undetermined. This clonotype was sampled from a woman aged 25 to 39 in good health. Sequencing was carried out using naive CD4+ T cells sorted from blood. This sample's subset: CD45RA+ positively selected. The chain is built from TRBV9 and TRBJ1-5; TRBD1 might be the D (6 bases). This chain's CDR3 is CASSEGTPNQPQHF. Written as DNA, the CDR3 is TGTGCCAGCAGCGAGGGGACACCCAATCAGCCCCAGCATTTT.